This entry is about one T cell receptor beta chain. Its target is not known. This entry is derived from a study of radiotherapy plus CTLA-4 blockade in lung cancer. As for the study in general: Of all patients, around 20% responded objectively and 31% showed disease control.

This table comes from immunoSEQ multiplex PCR, and its TCRdb copy is limited to in-frame clones, with some not included. The data show roughly 68,000 clones, approximately 80% seen once. V was cut by 8 bases and J by 5 bases, with 21 bases left in between. The CDR3 runs to 15 residues. In germline, CDR1 is SEHNR, CDR2 FQNEAQ (reference sequence). Study outcomes and limitations: Alongside interferon-beta, early blood T cell clone dynamics were reportedly the best predictor of response. In blood, after radiotherapy plus ipilimumab, tumor-derived TCR clones expanded.

The receptor was isolated from a human donor with non-small cell lung cancer who had a complete response to radiotherapy plus ipilimumab. The sample here was peripheral blood, taken from a patient treated with radiotherapy plus ipilimumab. V gene TRBV7-9 combines with J gene TRBJ2-5; possibly TRBD1 for D (6 bases). The CDR3 is CASGPQGRPGETQYF. The CDR3 DNA reads as TGTGCCAGCGGGCCCCAGGGGCGCCCGGGGGAGACCCAGTACTTC.